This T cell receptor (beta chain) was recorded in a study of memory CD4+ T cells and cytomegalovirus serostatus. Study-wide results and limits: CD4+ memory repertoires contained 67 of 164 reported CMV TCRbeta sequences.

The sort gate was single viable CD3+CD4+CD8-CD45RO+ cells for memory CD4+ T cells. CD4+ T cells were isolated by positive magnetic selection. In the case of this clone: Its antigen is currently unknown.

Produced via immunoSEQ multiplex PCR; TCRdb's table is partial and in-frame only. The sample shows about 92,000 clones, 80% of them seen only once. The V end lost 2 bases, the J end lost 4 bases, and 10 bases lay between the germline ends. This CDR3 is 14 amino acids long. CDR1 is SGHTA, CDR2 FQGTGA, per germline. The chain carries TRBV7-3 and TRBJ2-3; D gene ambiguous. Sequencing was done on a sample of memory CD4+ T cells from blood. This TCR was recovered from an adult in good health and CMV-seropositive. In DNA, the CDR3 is TGTGCCAGCAGCTTAGTGGGAAGCGCAGATACGCAGTATTTT. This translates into CASSLVGSADTQYF.